The rows below give T cell receptor beta chains drawn from one sample of a study of graft-versus-host responses after intestinal transplantation. TCRdb's copy holds only in-frame clones and misses some; the assay was immunoSEQ multiplex PCR. Among 12,000 to 15,000 clones listed, more than 30% were seen once. This material consisted of alloreactive CD8+ T cells from a mixed lymphocyte reaction culture, taken before intestinal transplant. The receptors here all came from a human patient who received an intestinal transplant. CDR3s include the opening cysteine and the closing phenylalanine or tryptophan. Fields, in order: J gene, V gene, clone size, D gene, CDR3 DNA, CDR3 protein. D genes are given only for firm matches. Not every row has a clone size; where given, it reads once, few, many or a size class.

j_call: TRBJ2-1; v_call: TRBV19; clone_size: medium-sized; d_call: -; cdr3_nt: TGTGCCAGTAGCTGGGGAGACAACAATGAGCAGTTCTTC; cdr3_aa: CASSWGDNNEQFF
j_call: TRBJ2-3; v_call: TRBV5-1; clone_size: few; d_call: TRBD1; cdr3_nt: TGCGCCAGCAGCTTGGCCGCTACAGGGGTCGCAGATACGCAGTATTTT; cdr3_aa: CASSLAATGVADTQYF
j_call: TRBJ2-7; v_call: TRBV19; clone_size: few; d_call: -; cdr3_nt: TGTGCCAGTAGCCCCAGGGAACCCTACGAGCAGTACTTC; cdr3_aa: CASSPREPYEQYF
j_call: TRBJ2-1; v_call: TRBV7-9; clone_size: few; d_call: TRBD2; cdr3_nt: TGTGCCAGCAGCTTAGCGGGGGGGAAGTGGTGGGAGCAGTTCTTC; cdr3_aa: CASSLAGGKWWEQFF
j_call: TRBJ2-3; v_call: TRBV6-1; clone_size: -; d_call: -; cdr3_nt: TGTGCCATAGAGCCTAGTTTTGATACGCAGTATTTT; cdr3_aa: CAIEPSFDTQYF
j_call: TRBJ2-5; v_call: TRBV7-8; clone_size: few; d_call: TRBD2; cdr3_nt: TGTGCCAGCAGCTTCGGACTAGCGGGACTCGAAGAGACCCAGTACTTC; cdr3_aa: CASSFGLAGLEETQYF
j_call: TRBJ1-1; v_call: TRBV28; clone_size: -; d_call: TRBD1; cdr3_nt: TGTGCCAGCAGTCACCACCCGGGACAGGGTGTAACTGAAGCTTTCTTT; cdr3_aa: CASSHHPGQGVTEAFF
j_call: TRBJ2-5; v_call: TRBV5-1; clone_size: -; d_call: -; cdr3_nt: TGCGCCAGCAGCTTGTTTATGGGCAGGGCCCAAGAGACCCAGTACTTC; cdr3_aa: CASSLFMGRAQETQYF
j_call: TRBJ1-3; v_call: TRBV4-3; clone_size: few; d_call: TRBD1; cdr3_nt: TGCGCCAGCAGCCAAGATAGGGGGCCTGGAAACACCATATATTTT; cdr3_aa: CASSQDRGPGNTIYF
j_call: TRBJ1-2; v_call: TRBV7-9; clone_size: -; d_call: -; cdr3_nt: TGTGCCAGCAGCTTAGCTCTGCGATTCAGGGGTGACTATGGCTACACCTTC; cdr3_aa: CASSLALRFRGDYGYTF
j_call: TRBJ2-7; v_call: TRBV4-3; clone_size: few; d_call: -; cdr3_nt: TGCGCCAGCAGCCAAGTTGACCAGGGGACCTACGAGCAGTACTTC; cdr3_aa: CASSQVDQGTYEQYF
j_call: TRBJ1-4; v_call: TRBV27; clone_size: few; d_call: -; cdr3_nt: TGTGCCAGCAGTTTTGGCAGAAATCGCGAAAAACTGTTTTTT; cdr3_aa: CASSFGRNREKLFF
j_call: TRBJ1-5; v_call: TRBV30; clone_size: once; d_call: -; cdr3_nt: TGTGCCTGGAGTGTAAACACGGGGGGGCAGCCCCAGCATTTT; cdr3_aa: CAWSVNTGGQPQHF
j_call: TRBJ2-7; v_call: TRBV2; clone_size: few; d_call: -; cdr3_nt: TGTGCCAGCAGTGCTTGGCTGGACGAGCAGTACTTC; cdr3_aa: CASSAWLDEQYF
j_call: TRBJ1-5; v_call: TRBV28; clone_size: few; d_call: -; cdr3_nt: TGTGCCAGCAGTAATACAGGGTACAATCAGCCCCAGCATTTT; cdr3_aa: CASSNTGYNQPQHF
j_call: TRBJ1-1; v_call: TRBV2; clone_size: few; d_call: TRBD1; cdr3_nt: TGTGCCAGCAGTGACCCGGACAGGGTCTTTATGTGGACTGAAGCTTTCTTT; cdr3_aa: CASSDPDRVFMWTEAFF
j_call: TRBJ1-1; v_call: TRBV27; clone_size: few; d_call: -; cdr3_nt: TGTGCCAGCAGTTCAATGAACACTGAAGCTTTCTTT; cdr3_aa: CASSSMNTEAFF
j_call: TRBJ1-5; v_call: TRBV6-6; clone_size: -; d_call: TRBD1; cdr3_nt: TGTGCCAGCAAGGACAGGGATAGCAATCAGCCCCAGCATTTT; cdr3_aa: CASKDRDSNQPQHF
j_call: TRBJ2-1; v_call: TRBV28; clone_size: -; d_call: TRBD2; cdr3_nt: TGTGCCAGCAGTCCATTCGCTGGCGGGAGAACGCATGAGCAGTTCTTC; cdr3_aa: CASSPFAGGRTHEQFF
j_call: TRBJ2-1; v_call: TRBV1; clone_size: few; d_call: -; cdr3_nt: TGCACCAGCAGCGAAAAGGGGCTAGCGGGAGGGGATGAGCAGTTCTTC; cdr3_aa: CTSSEKGLAGGDEQFF
j_call: TRBJ2-1; v_call: TRBV11-2; clone_size: -; d_call: -; cdr3_nt: TGTGCCAGCAGCTCGAAACTACAGGGCTCGAATGAGCAGTTCTTC; cdr3_aa: CASSSKLQGSNEQFF
j_call: TRBJ2-7; v_call: TRBV4-1; clone_size: -; d_call: -; cdr3_nt: TGCGCCAGCAGCCAAGGTTCGACAGGATGGGAGCAGTACTTC; cdr3_aa: CASSQGSTGWEQYF
j_call: TRBJ2-7; v_call: TRBV6-1; clone_size: few; d_call: -; cdr3_nt: TGTGCCAGCAGTAGTCGGACACCATACGAGCAGTACTTC; cdr3_aa: CASSSRTPYEQYF
j_call: TRBJ2-1; v_call: TRBV4-1; clone_size: -; d_call: -; cdr3_nt: TGCGCCAGCAGCCAAGTTGCCGGGTCCAATGAGCAGTTCTTC; cdr3_aa: CASSQVAGSNEQFF
j_call: TRBJ2-7; v_call: TRBV4-2; clone_size: few; d_call: TRBD2; cdr3_nt: TGTGCCAGCAGCCAAGCCAGCGGGGGGATCTACGAGCAGTACTTC; cdr3_aa: CASSQASGGIYEQYF
j_call: TRBJ2-7; v_call: TRBV5-1; clone_size: medium-sized; d_call: -; cdr3_nt: TGCGCCAGCAGCTCCTATCAGGGAACCTACGAGCAGTACTTC; cdr3_aa: CASSSYQGTYEQYF
j_call: TRBJ1-1; v_call: TRBV2; clone_size: medium-sized; d_call: TRBD1; cdr3_nt: TGTGCCAGCACAGGGGGCACTGAAGCTTTCTTT; cdr3_aa: CASTGGTEAFF
j_call: TRBJ1-1; v_call: TRBV10-1; clone_size: -; d_call: -; cdr3_nt: TGCGCCAGCAGTGAGTCGCAGGGGTGGGGGACACTGAACACTGAAGCTTTCTTT; cdr3_aa: CASSESQGWGTLNTEAFF
j_call: TRBJ2-3; v_call: TRBV4-3; clone_size: -; d_call: -; cdr3_nt: TGCGCCAGCAGCCAATACAGGTCCGTACCTAGCACAGATACGCAGTATTTT; cdr3_aa: CASSQYRSVPSTDTQYF
j_call: TRBJ2-2; v_call: TRBV7-2; clone_size: -; d_call: -; cdr3_nt: TGTGCCAGCAGCCAACTTGCCGGGGAGCTGTTTTTT; cdr3_aa: CASSQLAGELFF
j_call: TRBJ2-3; v_call: TRBV5-4; clone_size: -; d_call: TRBD2; cdr3_nt: TGTGCCAGCAGTTTCGTCGCAGGACTAGCTATAAGAGATACGCAGTATTTT; cdr3_aa: CASSFVAGLAIRDTQYF
j_call: TRBJ1-1; v_call: TRBV30; clone_size: few; d_call: -; cdr3_nt: TGTGCCTATTCCATTGGGGGAGGAGCTTTCTTT; cdr3_aa: CAYSIGGGAFF
j_call: TRBJ2-1; v_call: TRBV27; clone_size: -; d_call: -; cdr3_nt: TGTGCCAGCAGGCCCTCCCTTAGCGAAACGTACCACAATGAGCAGTTCTTC; cdr3_aa: CASRPSLSETYHNEQFF
j_call: TRBJ2-1; v_call: TRBV28; clone_size: -; d_call: -; cdr3_nt: TGTGCCAGCAGTTTAACCAGCGGAGGCAGCAATGAGCAGTTCTTC; cdr3_aa: CASSLTSGGSNEQFF
j_call: TRBJ1-2; v_call: TRBV11-2; clone_size: few; d_call: TRBD1; cdr3_nt: TGTGCCAGCAGCTCAGGGACAGCAAATCCTCATGGCTACACCTTC; cdr3_aa: CASSSGTANPHGYTF
j_call: TRBJ1-1; v_call: TRBV5-1; clone_size: -; d_call: -; cdr3_nt: TGCGCCAGCAGCGCAGGGTGGGGAAACACTGAAGCTTTCTTT; cdr3_aa: CASSAGWGNTEAFF
j_call: TRBJ2-1; v_call: TRBV4-3; clone_size: few; d_call: TRBD1; cdr3_nt: TGCGCCAGCAGCCAAGAAGTGGGGACAGCTTACAATGAGCAGTTCTTC; cdr3_aa: CASSQEVGTAYNEQFF
j_call: TRBJ2-1; v_call: TRBV4-1; clone_size: -; d_call: -; cdr3_nt: TGCGCCAGCAGCCAAGATCGATCTCTCTGGCCGCAGTTCTTC; cdr3_aa: CASSQDRSLWPQFF
j_call: TRBJ2-2; v_call: TRBV4-3; clone_size: few; d_call: -; cdr3_nt: TGCGCCAGCAGCCAAGCGGGGGTGGCACCAGGAACCGGGGAGCTGTTTTTT; cdr3_aa: CASSQAGVAPGTGELFF
j_call: TRBJ1-2; v_call: TRBV6-1; clone_size: -; d_call: TRBD1; cdr3_nt: TGTGCCAGCAGCGTGGGACAGATCTTTGGCTACACCTTC; cdr3_aa: CASSVGQIFGYTF
j_call: TRBJ2-4; v_call: TRBV28; clone_size: -; d_call: -; cdr3_nt: TGTGCCAGCAGCCCCTATGCCAAAAACATTCAGTACTTC; cdr3_aa: CASSPYAKNIQYF